These T cell receptor beta chains were read from a single sample in a study of blood T cell repertoires in COVID-19. Here immunoSEQ multiplex PCR was the method, and the copy in TCRdb shows in-frame clones only, minus some. The sample carries about 58,000 clones, roughly nine tenths recorded once. Sequencing input: peripheral blood. The receptors come from a woman in her seventies with active COVID-19. The conserved cysteine and the conserved F or W are not part of the CDR3 here.

J | V | CDR3
TRBJ1-3 | TRBV6-1 | ASSETGRPSGNTIY
TRBJ1-1 | TRBV29-1 | SVVLIGTGSPEAF
TRBJ2-1 | TRBV19 | ASSRTSAIYNEQF
TRBJ2-3 | TRBV5-1 | ASSLVRREGTDTQY
TRBJ2-7 | TRBV27 | ASMQGYEQY
TRBJ1-6 | TRBV7-9 | ASSLGAGGDSPLH
TRBJ2-5 | TRBV15 | ATSRGGLAVGRRETQY
TRBJ2-7 | TRBV11-3 | ASSLGQGTYEQY
TRBJ1-1 | TRBV7-9 | ASSVKLEAF
TRBJ2-5 | TRBV28 | ASSPAGIETQY
TRBJ2-3 | TRBV10-2 | ASSEQGTDTQY
TRBJ2-3 | TRBV5-1 | ASSPGGRGVASTDTQY
TRBJ1-2 | TRBV9 | ASSVMDRANYGYT
TRBJ2-7 | TRBV30 | AWRGETSQGYEQY
TRBJ1-3 | TRBV7-3 | ASSQGTGIGNTIY
TRBJ2-3 | TRBV10-2 | ASSEPVGGDGTDTQY
TRBJ2-2 | TRBV18 | ASSPPQTSTIGELF
TRBJ2-1 | TRBV5-4 | ASSPDLESSYNEQF
TRBJ2-5 | TRBV4-2 | ASSRGQGASYSVETQY
TRBJ1-5 | TRBV10-3 | AISHDKLNQPQH
TRBJ2-7 | TRBV5-1 | ASRSREDEQY
TRBJ2-3 | TRBV6-1 | ASSDGGIGTDTQY
TRBJ1-2 | TRBV7-8 | ASSQVGDRGLGYT
TRBJ2-1 | TRBV27 | ASRHGWTSAYNEQF
TRBJ1-5 | TRBV28 | ASRPSGDNQPQH
TRBJ1-2 | TRBV27 | ASTTQMKQGAGYGYT
TRBJ1-1 | TRBV7-3 | ASSSTVNTEAF
TRBJ2-2 | TRBV5-5 | ASTVDRSTGELF
TRBJ2-2 | TRBV9 | ASSVGRVGTGELF
TRBJ1-6 | TRBV5-1 | ASSTGQGSVPLH
TRBJ1-4 | TRBV5-6 | ASSYTGEKLF
TRBJ1-2 | TRBV15 | ATSRGDISDYGYT
TRBJ1-6 | TRBV27 | ASRFSDRGLLRVHSPLH
TRBJ1-2 | TRBV5-6 | ASSRRGGRGYGYT
TRBJ2-5 | TRBV2 | ASTLSGVRGETQY
TRBJ1-1 | TRBV5-4 | ASSLRGTEAF
TRBJ2-5 | TRBV11-3 | ASSSRGETQY